The present entry profiles one T cell receptor beta chain with its context. As yet, its antigen is unknown. The entry originates in a study of CD8 T cells in Susac syndrome. Reverse transcription of roughly 0.5 to 1 ug RNA was carried out with random hexamers. TCRdb passed the immunoSEQ multiplex PCR reads through MiXCR, listing each CDR3 protein once. Among 100,000 to 150,000 distinct CDR3 sequences listed, around 80% were seen once. The multiple sclerosis controls were treatment-naive patients with relapsing-remitting disease that was stable or active. Germline assignment: CDR1 SGHDT and CDR2 YYEEEE. V lost 2 bases to trimming and J lost 4 bases, with 12 bases between them. The CDR3 is made up of 14 amino acids. Study outcomes and limitations: That the number of individuals in its TCR sequencing and HLA analysis was relatively small was acknowledged by the study.

Sequenced input: CD8+ T cells from PBMCs. The chain uses TRBV5-6 and TRBJ2-5; tentatively, D is TRBD2 (5 bases). The TCR originated in a human donor with multiple sclerosis. In DNA form, the CDR3 reads TGTGCCAGCAGCTTCGGGATTTGGTCAGAGACCCAGTACTTC. It translates to CASSFGIWSETQYF.